The clone carrying this TCR beta chain was found many times. This specimen belongs to a study of identical twins. TCRdb used MiXCR to reprocess the 5' RACE reads, holding one entry per CDR3 protein. The sample comprises a few hundred thousand distinct CDR3 sequences, roughly 9.9% of which are singletons, and 2.5% to 3.5% rests with the top ten. CDR1 and CDR2 (germline): MNHEY, SVGEGT. The CDR3 contains 12 residues. The V gene lost 8 bases and the J gene lost 0 bases, with 7 bases spanning the gap. This sample was also put to use in a study of yellow fever vaccine responses in identical twins.

The sample comprised PBMCs. The chain recombines TRBV6-2 or TRBV6-3 with TRBJ2-5; D might be TRBD1 or TRBD2, each matching 5 bases. The sequence derives from a woman aged 18-29 years in good health. The CDR3 spells CASRDDQETQYF. CDR3 in DNA: TGTGCCAGCCGGGACGACCAAGAGACCCAGTACTTC.